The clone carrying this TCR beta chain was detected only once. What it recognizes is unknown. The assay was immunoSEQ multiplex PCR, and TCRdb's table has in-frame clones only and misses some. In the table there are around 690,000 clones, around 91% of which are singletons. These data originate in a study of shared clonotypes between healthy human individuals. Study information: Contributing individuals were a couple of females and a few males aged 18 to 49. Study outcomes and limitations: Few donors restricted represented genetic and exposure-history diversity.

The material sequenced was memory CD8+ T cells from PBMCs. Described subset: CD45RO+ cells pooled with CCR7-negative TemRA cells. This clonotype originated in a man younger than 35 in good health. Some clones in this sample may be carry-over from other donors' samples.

CDR3 sequence reads: CASSLWQLNQPQHF. As DNA, the CDR3 is TGTGCCAGCAGTTTGTGGCAGCTAAATCAGCCCCAGCATTTT. This sequence joins TRBV28 and TRBJ1-5; D unresolved. The CDR3 length is 14 residues. Trimming cost V 3 bases and J 4 bases, with 10 bases left between them. In germline, CDR1 is MDHEN, CDR2 SYDVKM.